The 28 T cell receptor beta chains listed next were all sequenced from one sample in a study of CD8+CD57+ T cells in acquired aplastic anemia. Profiles of TCR beta VDJ and CDR3 were generated from a genomic DNA template. MiXCR, applied by TCRdb to the reads, yields one record per CDR3 protein. The sample records about half a million distinct CDR3 sequences, roughly a third being singletons. An expansion of CD8+CD57+ cells by flow cytometry had been shown in patients chosen for sequencing. The sequencing sample was made of sorted CD4+, CD8+, or CD8+CD57+ T cells (not recorded which) from PBMCs. These receptors were obtained from a human donor with aplastic anemia.

This sequence joins TRBV20-1 and TRBJ1-5, with TRBD1 matching over 9 bases. The trim removed 3 bases at V and 7 bases at J, leaving 16 bases unmatched. The V gene's germline CDR1 is DFQATT and CDR2 SNEGSKA (reference sequence). This CDR3 comprises 17 residues. The CDR3 region has the DNA TGCAGTGCTAGTCTGCGTGATGCGACAGGGGGATACCAGCCCCAGCATTTT. It yields the protein CSASLRDATGGYQPQHF.

The V and J genes are TRBV20-1 and TRBJ2-1; weak D call: TRBD2 (7 bases). The germline V gene encodes CDR1 DFQATT and CDR2 SNEGSKA (reference sequence). Trimming stripped 7 bases from V and 0 bases from J, with 10 bases between. The CDR3 length is 13 residues. CDR3 region: CSGGGRSYNEQFF. In DNA, the CDR3 is TGCAGTGGCGGGGGCCGCTCCTACAATGAGCAGTTCTTC.

The chain combines TRBV13 with TRBJ2-7; 14 nucleotides align to TRBD2. Germline CDR1 is PRHDT and CDR2 is FYEKMQ (reference sequence). V was clipped by 5 bases and J by 5 bases; unmatched bases: 8. CDR3 length: 16 amino acids. The DNA of the CDR3 is TGTGCCAGCAGCGTACGACTAGCGGGAGGGCTCCACGAGCAGTACTTC. This translates into CASSVRLAGGLHEQYF.

This clonotype showed up many times. The chain recombines TRBV19 with TRBJ1-5; possible D gene TRBD1, 5 bases. Germline CDR1 is LNHDA and CDR2 is SQIVND (reference sequence). V shed 11 bases and J shed 1 base, with 12 bases lying between them. The CDR3 runs to 13 residues. The CDR3 is CAGSGGSNQPQHF. For the CDR3, the DNA is TGTGCCGGGTCTGGGGGAAGCAATCAGCCCCAGCATTTT. The entire variable domain, with the rest obtained from reference TRBV19 and TRBJ1-5, is as follows: DGGITQSPKYLFRKEGQNVTLSCEQNLNHDAMYWYRQDPGQGLRLIYYSQIVNDFQKGDIAEGYSVSREKKESFPLTVTSAQKNPTAFYLCAGSGGSNQPQHFGDGTRLSIL.

This chain uses TRBV11-2 with TRBJ2-2; TRBD2 agrees at 11 bases. CDR3 length equals 19 residues. The V segment lost 5 bases and the J segment 4 bases; nucleotides outside the gene matches: 15. Germline-derived CDR1 and CDR2 are SGHAT and FQNNGV. The CDR3 is CASSPLGGALAGVTGELFF. The CDR3 DNA reads as TGTGCCAGCAGCCCATTGGGGGGCGCACTAGCGGGAGTCACCGGGGAGCTGTTTTTT.

This clonotype was picked up many times. The rearrangement links TRBV2 to TRBJ2-3; 7 bases are shared with TRBD2. Germline V lookup: CDR1 SNHLY, CDR2 FYNNEI. The CDR3 totals 13 residues. After removal of 7 bases from V and 1 base from J, the junction contained 2 bases not matched to a gene. CDR3 sequence: CASISGGTDTQYF. DNA of the CDR3: TGTGCCAGCATCAGCGGGGGCACAGATACGCAGTATTTT.

This clonotype was counted between two and nine times. This could be a read error, since a much larger clone is one nucleotide away. V is TRBV19 and J is TRBJ2-7; 7 nucleotides agree with TRBD2. The V gene end was trimmed by 3 bases and the J gene end by 7 bases; junction bases not matched to a gene: 12. The CDR3 extends over 15 amino acids. Germline assignment: CDR1 LNHDA and CDR2 SQIVND (reference sequence). The CDR3 nucleotides read TGTGCCAGTAGTATGCTAGCGGAAGGGCCTGGTGAGCAGTACTTC. This codes for CASSMLAEGPGEQYF.

This clonotype was observed a handful of times. The junction shows a germline mismatch at one end, possibly a read error. The rearrangement joins TRBV25-1 to TRBJ1-6; D might be TRBD1 (5 bases). There are 16 residues in the CDR3. Germline V lookup: CDR1 MGHDK, CDR2 SYGVNS. The CDR3 spells CASSYPGADYNSPLHF. The CDR3 DNA is TGTGCCAGCAGTTACCCCGGGGCAGATTATAATTCGCCCCTCCACTTT.

As to this clonotype: Compared with germline, one end of the junction differs, possibly owing to a read error. The chain is built from TRBV10-3 and TRBJ2-1; a possible D gene is TRBD2 (5 bases). The germline V gene has CDR1 ENHRY and CDR2 SYGVKD. The length of the CDR3 is 16 residues. CDR3 residues: CAISERSGRSYDEQFF. DNA of the CDR3: TGTGCCATCAGTGAGCGCAGCGGACGATCCTACGATGAGCAGTTCTTC.

The rearrangement joins TRBV20-1 to TRBJ1-2; D ambiguous. Germline V lookup: CDR1 DFQATT, CDR2 SNEGSKA (reference sequence). This CDR3 has 13 amino acids. As DNA, the CDR3 is TGCAGCGTAGAGGTCGGCGGATCGGGTGGCTACACCTTC. Translated, it gives CSVEVGGSGGYTF.

Ten or more counts support this clonotype. The gene calls are TRBV5-1 and TRBJ2-3; 8 bases fit TRBD2. V shed 6 bases, J shed 3 bases, and the junction held 9 bases outside the gene matches. The CDR3 has 15 residues. In germline, CDR1 is SGHRS, CDR2 YFSETQ. CDR3 sequence reads: CASNPAGVVTDTQYF. CDR3 nucleotide sequence: TGCGCCAGCAACCCAGCGGGAGTTGTGACAGATACGCAGTATTTT. Full variable domain (outside the CDR3, taken from reference TRBV5-1 and TRBJ2-3): KAGVTQTPRYLIKTRGQQVTLSCSPISGHRSVSWYQQTPGQGLQFLFEYFSETQRNKGNFPGRFSGRQFSNSRSEMNVSTLELGDSALYLCASNPAGVVTDTQYFGPGTRLTVL.

The chain has TRBV25-1 and TRBJ1-6; 10 bases map to TRBD1. The CDR3 consists of 13 residues. The germline V gene encodes CDR1 MGHDK and CDR2 SYGVNS. V dropped 6 bases and J dropped 11; count of bases not matched to a gene: 4. The CDR3 bases are TGTGCCAGCAGGGACAGGGGGGATCCACCCCTCCACTTT. Its protein is CASRDRGDPPLHF.

This clonotype was observed many times. This chain joins TRBV19 and TRBJ2-7; TRBD1 might be the D (6 bases). This CDR3 is 15 amino acids long. Germline CDR1 is LNHDA and CDR2 is SQIVND (reference sequence). Trimming removed 1 base at V and 3 bases at J, with 13 bases between. CDR3 region: CASSIARTEYYEQYF. The CDR3 coding sequence is TGTGCCAGTAGTATAGCTAGGACAGAATACTACGAGCAGTACTTC.

The chain links TRBV18 to TRBJ2-7; TRBD1 aligns across 9 bases. This CDR3 region has 15 residues. Looked up from germline, CDR1 is KGHSH and CDR2 is LQKENI. Unmatched junction bases numbered 8, after V lost 6 bases and J lost 2 bases. CDR3 nucleotides: TGTGCCAGCTCTCTGGACAGGGGCGGAACCTACGAGCAGTACTTC. It translates to CASSLDRGGTYEQYF. Filled out from reference TRBV18 and TRBJ2-7, the complete variable domain reads NAGVMQNPRHLVRRRGQEARLRCSPMKGHSHVYWYRQLPEEGLKFMVYLQKENIIDESGMPKERFSAEFPKEGPSILRIQQVVRGDSAAYFCASSLDRGGTYEQYFGPGTRLTVT.

This clonotype was seen a few times. The genes are TRBV6-6 and TRBJ2-6; D not resolved. Germline V CDR1 and CDR2: MNHNY, SVGAGI (reference sequence). V lost 0 bases and J 0 bases, leaving 9 bases between the germline ends. CDR3 length: 17 amino acids. The CDR3 protein is CASSYSLGLSGANVLTF. The CDR3 DNA follows: TGTGCCAGCAGTTACTCGTTAGGTCTCTCTGGGGCCAACGTCCTGACTTTC.

This clonotype was seen more than once but under ten times. This CDR3 fails to terminate in the conserved phenylalanine or tryptophan, so it likely reflects a read error. This rearrangement joins TRBV20-1 to TRBJ1-1; D gene uncertain. Trimming left V 0 bases short and J 0 bases short, with 5 bases between. The CDR3 covers 13 residues. Germline loops: CDR1 DFQATT, CDR2 SNEGSKA (reference sequence). As DNA, the CDR3 is TGCAGTGCTAGAGATCAAGTGAACACTGAAGCTTTCTCT. Translating it yields CSARDQVNTEAFS.

The V gene is TRBV24-1, the J gene TRBJ1-2; TRBD1 matches 7 bases. V trimming: 5 bases; J trimming: 6 bases; junction bases outside the gene matches: 11. The CDR3 totals 15 residues. Per germline, CDR1 KGHDR and CDR2 SFDVKD. CDR3 DNA sequence: TGTGCCACCAGTGCGGGGTCGACAGGGTCTGATGGCTACACCTTC. Translated: CATSAGSTGSDGYTF.

This clonotype was counted many times. This chain joins TRBV19 and TRBJ2-5; D ambiguous. Germline V gene sequence: CDR1 LNHDA, CDR2 SQIVND (reference sequence). The V and J ends lost 2 bases and 1 base respectively, with 8 bases between them. This CDR3 is 14 amino acids long. The CDR3 coding sequence is TGTGCCAGTAGTATATCGGCCGTCCAAGAGACCCAGTACTTC. Translation: CASSISAVQETQYF.

This clonotype has a count of ten or more. Here the CDR3 reads CATSDGWRAIYNEQFF. The CDR3 DNA sequence: TGTGCCACCAGTGACGGATGGAGGGCCATTTACAATGAGCAGTTCTTC. V gene TRBV24-1 combines with J gene TRBJ2-1, with TRBD2 as a possible D gene (6 bases). CDR3 length: 16 amino acids. Germline CDR1 and CDR2: KGHDR and SFDVKD. V was pared by 4 bases and J by 4 bases, with 16 bases between.

Comments on this clonotype: At one of its ends the junction is not consistent with the germline gene, which may arise from a read error. V gene TRBV7-7 combines with J gene TRBJ2-7, with D unresolved. CDR3 length equals 15 residues. Per the germline V gene, CDR1 is SSHAT and CDR2 is FNYEAQ (reference sequence). CDR3 amino acids: CASSLATPPRYEQYF. The CDR3 DNA reads TGTGCTAGCAGCTTAGCCACTCCACCTCGCTACGAGCAGTACTTC.

The chain carries TRBV11-2 and TRBJ1-5; D is possibly TRBD1 (6 bases). CDR3 length equals 17 residues. The V and J ends lost 0 bases and 5 bases respectively, with 17 bases between them. Germline-derived CDR1 and CDR2 are SGHAT and FQNNGV. The CDR3 protein is CASSLDWYGDIDQPQHF. The CDR3 DNA reads as TGTGCCAGCAGCTTAGATTGGTATGGGGACATAGATCAGCCCCAGCATTTT.

The genes are TRBV25-1 and TRBJ1-1; 8 bases are shared with TRBD1. With V trimmed by 6 bases and J by 5 bases, 14 bases remained unmatched. The CDR3 loop spans 16 amino acids. Germline-derived CDR1 and CDR2 are MGHDK and SYGVNS. CDR3 bases: TGTGCCAGCAGCTTTTCGTCGACAGGGGACGGGACTGAAGCTTTCTTT. Its protein product is CASSFSSTGDGTEAFF.

This chain uses TRBV20-1 with TRBJ1-2, with 8 bases aligning to TRBD1. The CDR3 consists of 18 residues. The germline gives CDR1 DFQATT, CDR2 SNEGSKA (reference sequence). Unmatched junction bases numbered 15, after V lost 2 bases and J lost 1 base. The CDR3 sequence: CSARLTPLGQDNNYGYTF. The CDR3 region has the DNA TGCAGTGCTAGATTGACCCCCCTGGGACAGGATAATAACTATGGCTACACCTTC.

At least ten counts were recorded for this clonotype. The chain carries TRBV2 and TRBJ1-6, with D unclear. Trimming left V 1 base short and J 7 bases short, with 11 bases between. The germline CDR1 and CDR2 sequences are SNHLY and FYNNEI. The CDR3 contains 15 residues. CDR3 region: CASSEGSHANSPLHF. The CDR3 DNA follows: TGTGCCAGCAGTGAAGGCAGTCACGCCAATTCACCCCTCCACTTT.

This clonotype occurred many times. The chain joins TRBV7-6 to TRBJ1-6; D unresolved. This CDR3 region has 15 residues. Trimming left V 0 bases short and J 4 bases short, with 7 bases between. The germline gives CDR1 SGHVS, CDR2 FNYEAQ. The CDR3 DNA reads as TGTGCCAGCAGCTTAGCGTCAGCTTATAATTCACCCCTCCACTTT. It is translated as CASSLASAYNSPLHF.

This clonotype turned up a few times. The rearrangement links TRBV9 to TRBJ2-3; no reliable D call. V dropped 6 bases and J dropped 1 base, with 15 bases sitting between them. Germline CDR1 SGDLS, CDR2 YYNGEE. There are 15 residues in the CDR3. CDR3 protein: CASTEAAGRTDTQYF. The CDR3 coding sequence is TGTGCCAGCACCGAGGCGGCAGGACGCACAGATACGCAGTATTTT.

This sequence joins TRBV2 and TRBJ2-7; D gene ambiguous. The CDR3 has 13 residues. V lost 8 bases, J lost 5 bases, and 16 bases lay in between. Looked up from germline, CDR1 is SNHLY and CDR2 is FYNNEI. The CDR3 is CASSPQSYDEQYF. The DNA for the CDR3 is TGTGCCAGCTCACCACAGTCCTACGACGAGCAGTACTTC. Supplemented by reference TRBV2 and TRBJ2-7, the full variable domain reads EPEVTQTPSHQVTQMGQEVILRCVPISNHLYFYWYRQILGQKVEFLVSFYNNEISEKSEIFDDQFSVERPDGSNFTLKIRSTKLEDSAMYFCASSPQSYDEQYFGPGTRLTVT.

This clonotype was seen a few times. V usage is TRBV5-1 and J usage is TRBJ2-3, with TRBD2 identical over 7 bases. Germline lookup yields CDR1 SGHRS and CDR2 YFSETQ. Trimming took 2 bases from V and 5 from J; bases not matched to a gene: 5. The length of the CDR3 is 14 residues. This CDR3 reads CASSFWTSVDTQYF. For the CDR3, the DNA is TGCGCCAGCAGCTTCTGGACTAGTGTAGATACGCAGTATTTT.